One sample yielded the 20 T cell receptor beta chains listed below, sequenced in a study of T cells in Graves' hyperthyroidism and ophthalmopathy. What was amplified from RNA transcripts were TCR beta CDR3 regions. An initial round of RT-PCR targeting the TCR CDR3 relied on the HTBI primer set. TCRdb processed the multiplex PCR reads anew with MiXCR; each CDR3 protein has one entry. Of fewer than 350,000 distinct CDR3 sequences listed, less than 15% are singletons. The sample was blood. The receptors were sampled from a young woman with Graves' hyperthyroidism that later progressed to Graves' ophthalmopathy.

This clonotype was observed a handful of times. The CDR3 sequence: CASSLSPGDSYEQYF. The CDR3 DNA follows: TGTGCCAGCAGCTTATCTCCAGGGGACTCCTACGAGCAGTACTTC. The rearrangement links TRBV7-3 to TRBJ2-7; D may be TRBD1 (6 bases). Germline V gene lookup returns CDR1 SGHTA and CDR2 FQGTGA. The CDR3 is 15 residues long. Trimming stripped 2 bases from V and 0 bases from J, with 11 bases between.

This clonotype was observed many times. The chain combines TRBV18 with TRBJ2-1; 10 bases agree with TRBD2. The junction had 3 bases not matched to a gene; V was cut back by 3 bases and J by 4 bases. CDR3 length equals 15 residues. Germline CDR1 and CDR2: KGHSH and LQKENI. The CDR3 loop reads CASSPTSGLYNEQFF. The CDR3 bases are TGTGCCAGCTCACCGACTAGCGGGCTATACAATGAGCAGTTCTTC.

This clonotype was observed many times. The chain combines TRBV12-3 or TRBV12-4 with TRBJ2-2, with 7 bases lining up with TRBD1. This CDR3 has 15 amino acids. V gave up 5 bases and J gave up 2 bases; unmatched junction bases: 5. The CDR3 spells CASSPTGTNTGELFF. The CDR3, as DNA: TGTGCCAGCAGTCCGACAGGGACAAACACCGGGGAGCTGTTTTTT.

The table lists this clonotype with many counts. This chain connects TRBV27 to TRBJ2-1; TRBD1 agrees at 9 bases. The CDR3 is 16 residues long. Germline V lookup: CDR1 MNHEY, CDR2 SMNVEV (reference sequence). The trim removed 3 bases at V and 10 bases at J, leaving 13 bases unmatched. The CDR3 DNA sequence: TGTGCCAGCAGTTTTCCCCAGGGGACAGGGTCATGGGAGCAGTTCTTC. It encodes CASSFPQGTGSWEQFF.

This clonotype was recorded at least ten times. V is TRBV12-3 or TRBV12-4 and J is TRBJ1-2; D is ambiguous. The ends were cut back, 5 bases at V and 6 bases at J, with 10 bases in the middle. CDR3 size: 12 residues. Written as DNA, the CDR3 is TGTGCCAGCAGTGTTGGGCTCGATGGCTACACCTTC. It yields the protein CASSVGLDGYTF.

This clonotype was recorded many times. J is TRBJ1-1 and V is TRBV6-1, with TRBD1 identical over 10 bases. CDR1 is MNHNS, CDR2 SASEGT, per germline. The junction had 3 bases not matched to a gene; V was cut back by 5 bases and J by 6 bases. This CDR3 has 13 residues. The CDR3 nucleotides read TGTGCCAGCAGTTGGACAGGGGGAGCTGAAGCTTTCTTT. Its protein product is CASSWTGGAEAFF.

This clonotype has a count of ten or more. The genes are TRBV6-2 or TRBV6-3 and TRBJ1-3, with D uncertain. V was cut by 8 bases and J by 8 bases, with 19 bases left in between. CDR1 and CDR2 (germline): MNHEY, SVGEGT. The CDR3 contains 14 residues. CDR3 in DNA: TGTGCCAGCCTTAGTAGGATCACGACGGACACCATATATTTT. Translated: CASLSRITTDTIYF.

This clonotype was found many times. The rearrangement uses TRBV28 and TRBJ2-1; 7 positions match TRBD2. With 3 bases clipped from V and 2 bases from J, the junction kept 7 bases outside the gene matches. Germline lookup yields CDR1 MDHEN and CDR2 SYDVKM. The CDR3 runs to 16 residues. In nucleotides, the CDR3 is TGTGCCAGCAGTTTGCTAGGCGGGAGACCCTACAATGAGCAGTTCTTC. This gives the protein CASSLLGGRPYNEQFF.

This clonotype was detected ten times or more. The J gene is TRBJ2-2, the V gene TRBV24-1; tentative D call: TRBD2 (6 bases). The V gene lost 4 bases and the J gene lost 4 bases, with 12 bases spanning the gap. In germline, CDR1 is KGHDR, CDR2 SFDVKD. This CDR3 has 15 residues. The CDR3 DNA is TGTGCCACCAGTGACCCGGGAGTCCCCACCGGGGAGCTGTTTTTT. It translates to CATSDPGVPTGELFF.

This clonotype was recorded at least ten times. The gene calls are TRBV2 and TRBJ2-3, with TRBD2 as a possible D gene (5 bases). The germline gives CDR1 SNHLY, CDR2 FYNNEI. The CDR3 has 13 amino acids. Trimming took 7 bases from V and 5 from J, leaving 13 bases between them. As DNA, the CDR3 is TGTGCCAGCAAGGAGGCTTTCGGAGATACGCAGTATTTT. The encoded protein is CASKEAFGDTQYF.

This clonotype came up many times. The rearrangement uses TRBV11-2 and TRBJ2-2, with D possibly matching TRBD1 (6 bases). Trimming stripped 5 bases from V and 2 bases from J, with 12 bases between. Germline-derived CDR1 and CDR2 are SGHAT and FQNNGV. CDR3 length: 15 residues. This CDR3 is CASSPGALNTGELFF. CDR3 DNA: TGTGCCAGCAGCCCAGGGGCCCTCAACACCGGGGAGCTGTTTTTT.

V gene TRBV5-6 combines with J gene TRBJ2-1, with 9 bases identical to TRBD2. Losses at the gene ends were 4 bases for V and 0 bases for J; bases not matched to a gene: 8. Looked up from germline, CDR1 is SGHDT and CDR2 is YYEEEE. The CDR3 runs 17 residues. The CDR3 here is CASSPLPSGISYNEQFF. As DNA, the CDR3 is TGTGCCAGCAGCCCCCTCCCTAGCGGGATCTCCTACAATGAGCAGTTCTTC.

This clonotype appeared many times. As DNA, the CDR3 is TGTGCCAGCAGGAACTGGGGGCAGGGTGGTATAGAGACCCAGTACTTC. Protein sequence: CASRNWGQGGIETQYF. The chain recombines TRBV2 with TRBJ2-5; D might be TRBD1 (6 bases). Per germline, CDR1 SNHLY and CDR2 FYNNEI. CDR3 length equals 16 residues. Trimming left V 6 bases short and J 4 bases short, with 21 bases between.

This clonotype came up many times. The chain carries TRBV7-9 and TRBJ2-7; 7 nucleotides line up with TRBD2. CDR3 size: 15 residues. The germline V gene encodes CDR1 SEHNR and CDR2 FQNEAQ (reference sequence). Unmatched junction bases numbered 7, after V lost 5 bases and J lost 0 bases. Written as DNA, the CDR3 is TGTGCCAGCAGCCCCAGGGAGGGATACTCCTACGAGCAGTACTTC. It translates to CASSPREGYSYEQYF. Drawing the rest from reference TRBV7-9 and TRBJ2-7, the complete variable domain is DTGVSQNPRHKITKRGQNVTFRCDPISEHNRLYWYRQTLGQGPEFLTYFQNEAQLEKSRLLSDRFSAERPKGSFSTLEIQRTEQGDSAMYLCASSPREGYSYEQYFGPGTRLTVT.

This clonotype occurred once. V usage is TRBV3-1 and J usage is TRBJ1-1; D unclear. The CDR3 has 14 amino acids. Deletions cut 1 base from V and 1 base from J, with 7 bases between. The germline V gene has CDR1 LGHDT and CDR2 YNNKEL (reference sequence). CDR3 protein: CASSQVSENTEAFF. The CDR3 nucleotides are TGTGCCAGCAGCCAAGTTTCAGAGAACACTGAAGCTTTCTTT. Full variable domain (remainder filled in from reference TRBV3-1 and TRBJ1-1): DTAVSQTPKYLVTQMGNDKSIKCEQNLGHDTMYWYKQDSKKFLKIMFSYNNKELIINETVPNRFSPKSPDKAHLNLHINSLELGDSAVYFCASSQVSENTEAFFGQGTRLTVV.

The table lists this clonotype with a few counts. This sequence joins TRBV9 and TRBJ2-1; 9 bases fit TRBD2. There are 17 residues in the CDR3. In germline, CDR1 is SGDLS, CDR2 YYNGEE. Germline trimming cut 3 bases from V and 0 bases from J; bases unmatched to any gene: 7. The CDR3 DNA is TGTGCCAGCAGCGATGAGATAGCGGGGGCCTCCTACAATGAGCAGTTCTTC. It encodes CASSDEIAGASYNEQFF.

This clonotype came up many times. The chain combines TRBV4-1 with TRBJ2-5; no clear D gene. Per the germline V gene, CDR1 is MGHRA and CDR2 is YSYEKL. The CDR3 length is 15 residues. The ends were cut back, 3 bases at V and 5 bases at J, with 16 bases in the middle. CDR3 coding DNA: TGCGCCAGCAGCCAGGATGTGTCTACCTGGGAGACCCAGTACTTC. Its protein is CASSQDVSTWETQYF.

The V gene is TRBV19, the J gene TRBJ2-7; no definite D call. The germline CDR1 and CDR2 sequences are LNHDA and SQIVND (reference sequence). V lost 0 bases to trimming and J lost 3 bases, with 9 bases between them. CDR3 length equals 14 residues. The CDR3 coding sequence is TGTGCCAGTAGTATAGACGCTGCAAACTACGAGCAGTACTTC. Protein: CASSIDAANYEQYF.

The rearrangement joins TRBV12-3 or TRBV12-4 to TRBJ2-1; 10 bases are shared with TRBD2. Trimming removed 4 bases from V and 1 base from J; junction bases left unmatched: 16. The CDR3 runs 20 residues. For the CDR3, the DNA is TGTGCCAGCAGTTCCCGAGTGGGGTTAGCGGGAGGATCGTCCTACAATGAGCAGTTCTTC. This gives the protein CASSSRVGLAGGSSYNEQFF.

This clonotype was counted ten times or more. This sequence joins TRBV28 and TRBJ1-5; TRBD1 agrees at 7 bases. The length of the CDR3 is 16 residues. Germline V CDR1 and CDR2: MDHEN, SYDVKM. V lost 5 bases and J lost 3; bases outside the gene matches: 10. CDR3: CASSRRTGLHNQPQHF. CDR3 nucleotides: TGTGCCAGCAGTAGACGGACAGGCCTACACAATCAGCCCCAGCATTTT.